The 28 T cell receptor beta chains below come from one sample, sequenced in a study of OX40 agonist ivuxolimab in advanced cancers. The data were produced by immunoSEQ multiplex PCR, yet TCRdb's version contains in-frame clones alone and is incomplete. The sample consists of around 97,000 clones, approximately 80% of them appearing once. Sequencing used CD4+ or CD8+ T cells sorted from blood, obtained in a trial of the OX40 agonist ivuxolimab. These receptors originate from an adult with an advanced solid tumor such as melanoma, head and neck, liver or kidney cancer.

V usage is TRBV29-1 and J usage is TRBJ1-1, with a possible D match to TRBD1 (5 bases). Trimming cost V 6 bases and J 3 bases, with 14 bases left between them. The germline V gene has CDR1 SQVTM and CDR2 ANQGSEA. The CDR3 totals 13 residues. In DNA form, the CDR3 reads TGCAGCGTAGCAAACGGGGGGGACACTGAAGCTTTCTTT. This translates into CSVANGGDTEAFF.

The chain carries TRBV6-5 and TRBJ1-1; D unresolved. CDR1 is MNHEY, CDR2 SVGAGI, per germline. With 6 bases removed from V and 5 bases from J, the gap between germline ends came to 19 bases. The CDR3 sequence is 15 residues long. In DNA, the CDR3 is TGTGCCAGCAGCCCCCTTCAGTACGGGCGGACTGAAGCTTTCTTT. Translated, it gives CASSPLQYGRTEAFF.

The chain has TRBV4-1 and TRBJ2-7; perhaps D is TRBD1 or TRBD2 (5 bases each). V lost 0 bases and J 7 bases, leaving 16 bases between the germline ends. This CDR3 comprises 15 residues. Germline CDR1 MGHRA, CDR2 YSYEKL. The CDR3 region is CASSQELAGTWEQYF. The CDR3 coding sequence is TGCGCCAGCAGCCAAGAATTAGCCGGGACGTGGGAGCAGTACTTC.

The chain's CDR3 is CSVETAGRNEQYF. The DNA for the CDR3 is TGCAGCGTTGAAACAGCGGGGAGGAATGAGCAGTACTTC. This chain uses TRBV29-1 with TRBJ2-7; 7 bases match TRBD2. Germline loops: CDR1 SQVTM, CDR2 ANQGSEA. This CDR3 spans 13 amino acids. V trimming: 2 bases; J trimming: 7 bases; junction bases outside the gene matches: 8.

The CDR3: CASSPSRDGTEAFF. The CDR3 DNA follows: TGTGCCAGCAGCCCGAGCAGGGATGGGACTGAAGCTTTCTTT. The V and J genes are TRBV11-3 and TRBJ1-1; weak D call: TRBD1 (5 bases). The CDR3 extends over 14 amino acids. Between the trimmed V and J ends, which lost 5 bases and 5 bases, there was a span of 15 bases. Germline V gene sequence: CDR1 SGHNT, CDR2 YENEEA. The full variable domain, its missing parts supplied by reference TRBV11-3 and TRBJ1-1, is EAGVVQSPRYKIIEKKQPVAFWCNPISGHNTLYWYLQNLGQGPELLIRYENEEAVDDSQLPKDRFSAERLKGVDSTLKIQPAELGDSAVYLCASSPSRDGTEAFFGQGTRLTVV.

V and J are TRBV18 and TRBJ1-1; no definite D call. The CDR3 spans 15 residues. Trimming stripped 5 bases from V and 2 bases from J, with 15 bases between. Germline CDR1 is KGHSH and CDR2 is LQKENI. Written as DNA, the CDR3 is TGTGCCAGCTCAGGCCCTTTGGCAGGTAACACTGAAGCTTTCTTT. Protein: CASSGPLAGNTEAFF.

This clone was counted a few times. The rearrangement uses TRBV7-7 and TRBJ2-1; the D gene is possibly TRBD1 (6 bases). With 3 bases removed from V and 4 bases from J, the gap between germline ends came to 13 bases. The germline CDR1 and CDR2 sequences are SSHAT and FNYEAQ (reference sequence). The CDR3 consists of 15 residues. The CDR3 bases are TGTGCCAGCAGCTTGGGACAAGCCGCATACAATGAGCAGTTCTTC. Amino acid sequence: CASSLGQAAYNEQFF.

The rearrangement joins TRBV7-2 to TRBJ1-1; tentatively, D is TRBD1 (6 bases). The CDR3 has 14 residues. Between the trimmed V and J ends, which lost 7 bases and 1 base, there was a span of 13 bases. Germline-derived CDR1 and CDR2 are SGHTA and FQGNSA. The CDR3 loop reads CASTVGGSNTEAFF. The DNA of the CDR3 is TGTGCCAGCACCGTAGGGGGGTCGAACACTGAAGCTTTCTTT.

The rearrangement uses TRBV27 and TRBJ2-5, with 10 nucleotides matching TRBD1. CDR1 is MNHEY, CDR2 SMNVEV, per germline (reference sequence). The V and J ends lost 4 bases and 11 bases, in that order; junction bases with no gene match: 13. This CDR3 is 15 amino acids long. The CDR3 DNA sequence: TGTGCCAGCAGTTCTTTGACAGGGGGCTTTCGGGAGCAGTACTTC. Residues: CASSSLTGGFREQYF.

The chain combines TRBV5-6 with TRBJ1-2; D call uncertain. Trimming removed 0 bases at V and 4 bases at J, with 10 bases between. Germline CDR1 SGHDT, CDR2 YYEEEE. This CDR3 comprises 14 residues. CDR3: CASSLALGSYGYTF. For the CDR3, the DNA is TGTGCCAGCAGCTTGGCCTTGGGAAGCTATGGCTACACCTTC.

The CDR3 DNA reads TGTGCCAGCAGCCCCAAGGGGGGGCGAGGGCCCCCTGACACCGGGGAGCTGTTTTTT. Residues: CASSPKGGRGPPDTGELFF. J is TRBJ2-2 and V is TRBV7-9; D possibly corresponds to TRBD2 (7 bases). This CDR3 is 19 amino acids long. V lost 5 bases and J 3 bases, leaving 25 bases between the germline ends. Germline V lookup: CDR1 SEHNR, CDR2 FQNEAQ (reference sequence).

The chain combines TRBV10-3 with TRBJ2-7; 8 bases match TRBD2. There are 14 residues in the CDR3. The germline gives CDR1 ENHRY, CDR2 SYGVKD. The ends lost 8 bases at V and 2 bases at J; junction bases unmatched: 8. The CDR3 coding sequence is TGTGCCATCCGGCGGGCACTAGCGGCCTACGAGCAGTACTTC. This codes for CAIRRALAAYEQYF.

The chain carries TRBV9 and TRBJ2-7; the match to TRBD1 covers 9 bases. Germline CDR1 SGDLS, CDR2 YYNGEE. The ends lost 2 bases at V and 4 bases at J; junction bases unmatched: 7. The CDR3 is 15 amino acids. The CDR3 loop is CASSVGDRDWYEQYF. The CDR3 DNA is TGTGCCAGCAGCGTGGGGGACAGGGATTGGTACGAGCAGTACTTC.

V gene TRBV7-2 combines with J gene TRBJ2-7; D unresolved. CDR3 length: 14 residues. V gave up 5 bases and J gave up 4 bases, with 15 bases separating them. Germline V gene data show CDR1 as SGHTA and CDR2 as FQGNSA. CDR3 sequence (DNA): TGTGCCAGCAGCCCACGACGGCGGCATTACGAGCAGTACTTC. This encodes CASSPRRRHYEQYF. The whole variable domain, remainder taken from reference TRBV7-2 and TRBJ2-7, is GAGVSQSPSNKVTEKGKDVELRCDPISGHTALYWYRQSLGQGLEFLIYFQGNSAPDKSGLPSDRFSAERTGGSVSTLTIQRTQQEDSAVYLCASSPRRRHYEQYFGPGTRLTVT.

In its sample, this clone was seen once. The chain employs TRBV11-2 and TRBJ2-1; D perhaps matches TRBD2 (6 bases). The CDR3 sequence is 16 residues long. Germline lookup yields CDR1 SGHAT and CDR2 FQNNGV. V lost 2 bases to trimming and J lost 8 bases, with 19 bases between them. The CDR3 is CASSLSIRETDHEQFF. CDR3 coding DNA: TGTGCCAGCAGCTTATCGATCCGGGAGACGGACCATGAGCAGTTCTTC.

The genes are TRBV21-1 and TRBJ1-4; the table's D call, TRBD1, was not checked against the DNA. TRBV21-1 is shown as a pseudogene. This CDR3 is 16 amino acids long. The CDR3 DNA reads TGTGCCAGCAGCAAAGCCCAGGGGGCAACTAATGAAAAACTGTTTTTT. Translating gives CASSKAQGATNEKLFF.

Here the CDR3 reads CASSILAGGSYEQYF. The CDR3 nucleotides read TGCGCCAGCAGCATCCTAGCGGGGGGTTCCTACGAGCAGTACTTC. This sequence joins TRBV5-1 and TRBJ2-7, with 11 bases lining up with TRBD2. The CDR3 has 15 amino acids. The germline gives CDR1 SGHRS, CDR2 YFSETQ. V shed 4 bases, J shed 1 base, and the junction held 4 bases outside the gene matches.

The chain joins TRBV6-6 to TRBJ2-7, with TRBD2 matching 8 bases. Germline CDR1 reads MNHNY; CDR2 reads SVGAGI (reference sequence). The length of the CDR3 is 14 residues. Trimming removed 2 bases from V and 2 bases from J; junction bases left unmatched: 2. This chain's CDR3 is CASSYKAGAYEQYF. The CDR3 bases are TGTGCCAGCAGTTACAAAGCGGGAGCCTACGAGCAGTACTTC.

The chain is built from TRBV19 and TRBJ2-3; TRBD2 matches at 11 bases. The CDR3 length is 15 residues. After removal of 4 bases from V and 6 bases from J, the junction contained 6 bases not matched to a gene. CDR1 LNHDA and CDR2 SQIVND come from the germline V gene (reference sequence). CDR3 DNA: TGTGCCAGTAGTACTGGGACTAGCGGCCTCGATACGCAGTATTTT. This codes for CASSTGTSGLDTQYF. Full variable domain (outside the CDR3, taken from reference TRBV19 and TRBJ2-3): DGGITQSPKYLFRKEGQNVTLSCEQNLNHDAMYWYRQDPGQGLRLIYYSQIVNDFQKGDIAEGYSVSREKKESFPLTVTSAQKNPTAFYLCASSTGTSGLDTQYFGPGTRLTVL.

This clone turned up a few times. The V and J genes are TRBV2 and TRBJ1-2; D uncertain. The CDR3 runs to 13 residues. Trimming left V 5 bases short and J 2 bases short, with 9 bases between. The germline CDR1 and CDR2 sequences are SNHLY and FYNNEI. The CDR3 bases are TGTGCCAGCAGTACGGATGTGAACTATGGCTACACCTTC. It translates to CASSTDVNYGYTF.

The gene calls are TRBV15 and TRBJ2-2; D call uncertain. This CDR3 contains 16 residues. Germline CDR1 is LNHNV and CDR2 is YYDKDF (reference sequence). With 0 bases removed from V and 1 base from J, the gap between germline ends came to 9 bases. CDR3 sequence reads: CATSRDAKGNTGELFF. DNA of the CDR3: TGTGCCACCAGCAGAGATGCGAAAGGGAACACCGGGGAGCTGTTTTTT.

J is TRBJ1-6 and V is TRBV25-1, with 9 bases lining up with TRBD1. The CDR3 runs 14 residues. Germline V gives CDR1 MGHDK, CDR2 SYGVNS. The trim removed 8 bases at V and 4 bases at J, leaving 3 bases unmatched. CDR3 nucleotides: TGTGCCAGCCAGGGACAGGGATATAATTCACCCCTCCACTTT. Its protein is CASQGQGYNSPLHF.

The chain uses TRBV7-8 and TRBJ1-6, with a weak D call TRBD1 (5 bases). V lost 3 bases, J lost 0 bases, and 9 bases lay in between. The CDR3 consists of 16 residues. Germline CDR1 and CDR2: SGHVS and FQNEAQ. This CDR3 is CASSLWGSSYNSPLHF. CDR3 nucleotides: TGTGCCAGCAGCTTGTGGGGGAGCTCCTATAATTCACCCCTCCACTTT.

This clone was counted a single time. The chain is built from TRBV10-2 and TRBJ2-1; 7 bases are shared with TRBD2. Germline V CDR1 and CDR2: WSHSY, SAAADI. V was pared by 6 bases and J by 2 bases, with 4 bases of the junction left unmatched. The CDR3 contains 14 residues. The CDR3 DNA follows: TGCGCCAGCAGGGGTCTAGCGGCCTACAATGAGCAGTTCTTC. As protein: CASRGLAAYNEQFF.

J is TRBJ2-1 and V is TRBV5-4, with 7 bases aligning to TRBD2. The CDR3 runs 15 residues. V lost 2 bases to trimming and J lost 9 bases; unmatched junction nucleotides: 11. Germline V gene sequence: CDR1 SGHNT, CDR2 YYREEE (reference sequence). CDR3 in amino acids: CASSFGLVGKGEQFF. In DNA form, the CDR3 reads TGTGCCAGCAGCTTTGGACTAGTGGGGAAGGGTGAGCAGTTCTTC.

J is TRBJ1-2 and V is TRBV7-8; D is uncertain. Trimming removed 5 bases from V and 0 bases from J, with 13 bases in between. Germline CDR1 reads SGHVS; CDR2 reads FQNEAQ. The CDR3 totals 15 residues. CDR3 sequence: CASSSSQSPNYGYTF. CDR3 DNA: TGTGCCAGCAGCAGTAGTCAAAGTCCTAACTATGGCTACACCTTC.

This clone has just a few counts. The genes are TRBV6-1 and TRBJ1-2; 7 positions match TRBD1. V shed 3 bases and J 3 bases; nucleotides not matched to a gene: 4. The CDR3 contains 14 residues. CDR1 is MNHNS, CDR2 SASEGT, per germline. CDR3 sequence: CASSDRGIHYGYTF. The CDR3 DNA sequence: TGTGCCAGCAGTGACAGGGGGATCCACTATGGCTACACCTTC.

J is TRBJ2-3 and V is TRBV5-6; tentative D call: TRBD1 (6 bases). Looked up from germline, CDR1 is SGHDT and CDR2 is YYEEEE. V was shortened by 1 base and J by 4 bases, with 16 bases between the two germline ends. The CDR3 contains 16 residues. DNA of the CDR3: TGTGCCAGCAGCTTGCTCATAAGGCAGGGGTCAGATACGCAGTATTTT. Protein: CASSLLIRQGSDTQYF.